This T cell receptor (beta chain) derives from a study of blood T cell repertoires in COVID-19. Recruited during active infection, patients (from Seattle) were subsequently followed longitudinally. Authors' methods: Cell counts per sample came from amplifying reference gene primers. Only in-frame clones appear in the TCRdb table, and some are missing; sequencing was by immunoSEQ multiplex PCR. V, J and clone size derive from that table, while D and trimming were established from the DNA sequence. The data contain over 250,000 clones, around 88% of them seen just once; the ten biggest clones take up around 13%. Germline assignment: CDR1 LGHDT and CDR2 YNNKEL (reference sequence). Unmatched junction bases numbered 11, after V lost 4 bases and J lost 5 bases. The CDR3 runs 16 residues.

The sequence was collected from a woman in her 70s with COVID-19, enrolled during active disease. The sample was peripheral blood. The chain couples TRBV3-1 (or the pseudogene TRBV3-2) to TRBJ2-7, with 10 bases that match TRBD2. CDR3 sequence reads: CASSPKRGGPVHEQYF. In DNA, the CDR3 is TGTGCCAGCAGCCCCAAGCGGGGGGGCCCAGTCCACGAGCAGTACTTC.